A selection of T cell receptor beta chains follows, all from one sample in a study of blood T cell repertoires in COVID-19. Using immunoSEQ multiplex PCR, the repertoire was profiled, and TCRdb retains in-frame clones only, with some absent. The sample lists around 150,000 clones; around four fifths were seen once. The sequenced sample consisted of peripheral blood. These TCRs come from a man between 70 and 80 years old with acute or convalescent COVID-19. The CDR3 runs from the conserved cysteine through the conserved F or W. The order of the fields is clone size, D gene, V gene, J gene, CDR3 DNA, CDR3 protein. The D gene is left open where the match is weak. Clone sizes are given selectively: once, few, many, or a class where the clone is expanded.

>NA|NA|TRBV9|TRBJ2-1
TGTGCCAGCAGCGTACCCACCGGGAGTGCTGAGCAGTTCTTC
CASSVPTGSAEQFF
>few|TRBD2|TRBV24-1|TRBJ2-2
TGTGCCACCAGTGATCCGGGGACTAGCGGGAGGGATGCATGGAACACCGGGGAGCTGTTTTTT
CATSDPGTSGRDAWNTGELFF
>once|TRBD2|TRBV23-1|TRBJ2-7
TGCGCCAGCAGGGGGACTAGATTCTACGAGCAGTACTTC
CASRGTRFYEQYF
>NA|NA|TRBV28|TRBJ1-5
TGTGCCAGCAGATTTCCAGGGAAGGCGCCCGGCTTAAAGGGCAATCAGCCCCAGCATTTT
CASRFPGKAPGLKGNQPQHF
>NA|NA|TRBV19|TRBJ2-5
TGTGCCAGTAGTATAAGACCAGGGCGGGGAGAGACCCAGTACTTC
CASSIRPGRGETQYF
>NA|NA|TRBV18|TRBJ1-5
TGTGCCAGCTCAAGGGGCACCGTAAATCAGCCCCAGCATTTT
CASSRGTVNQPQHF
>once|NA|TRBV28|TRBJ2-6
TGTGCCAGCAGCACTAGCTCTGGGGCCAACGTCCTGACTTTC
CASSTSSGANVLTF
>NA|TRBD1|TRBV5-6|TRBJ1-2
TGTGCCAGCAGCCACAGGGGCAGCAGTCACTATGGCTACACCTTC
CASSHRGSSHYGYTF
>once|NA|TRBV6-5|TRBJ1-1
TGTGCCAGCAGATCGGGGAGCTGGACTGAAGCTTTCTTT
CASRSGSWTEAFF
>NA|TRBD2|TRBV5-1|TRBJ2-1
TGCGCCAGCAGCTTGGCGACTAGCGGGGCGAATGAGCAGTTCTTC
CASSLATSGANEQFF
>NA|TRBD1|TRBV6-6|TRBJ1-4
TGTGCCAGCCGGTCTGGACAGGCTGCAACTAATGAAAAACTGTTTTTT
CASRSGQAATNEKLFF
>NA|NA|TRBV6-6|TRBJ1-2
TGTGCCAGCAGTTCCCCTTCTCTAGCCTATGGCTACACCTTC
CASSSPSLAYGYTF
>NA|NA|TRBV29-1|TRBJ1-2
TGCAGCGTGGCGGCAGTTCTTAACTATGGCTACACCTTC
CSVAAVLNYGYTF
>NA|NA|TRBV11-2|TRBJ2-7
TGTGCCAGCAGCCCAGCAGGGGGGCAGTACGAGCAGTACTTC
CASSPAGGQYEQYF
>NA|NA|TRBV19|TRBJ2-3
TGTGCCAGTAGTCCCCCAGGCGGGAATCGACAGGATACGCAGTATTTT
CASSPPGGNRQDTQYF
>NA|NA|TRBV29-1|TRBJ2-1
TGCAGCGTTGAAACCCCAGGGGCAGGGCAAGGGTTCAATGAGCAGTTCTTC
CSVETPGAGQGFNEQFF
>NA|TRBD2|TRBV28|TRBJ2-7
TGTGCCAGCAGCTCGCCGGGACTATCGACGGGCTACGAGCAGTACTTC
CASSSPGLSTGYEQYF
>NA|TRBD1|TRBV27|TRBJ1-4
TGTGCCAGCAGTTCACAACACAGGGGACAGGAGGAAAAACTGTTTTTT
CASSSQHRGQEEKLFF
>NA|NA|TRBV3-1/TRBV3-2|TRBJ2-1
TGTGCCAGCAGCCAGGGTTGGCGGGATTACAATGAGCAGTTCTTC
CASSQGWRDYNEQFF
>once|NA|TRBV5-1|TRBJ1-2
TGCGCCAGCAGCTCAGGGGCCGAGGGCGCGGGTGGCTACACCTTC
CASSSGAEGAGGYTF
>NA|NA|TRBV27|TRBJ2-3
TGTGCCAGCAGTTTATACAGGGCAGATACGCAGTATTTT
CASSLYRADTQYF
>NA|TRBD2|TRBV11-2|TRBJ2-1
TGTGCCAGCAGCCCAGGACTAGCGAACAATGAGCAGTTCTTC
CASSPGLANNEQFF
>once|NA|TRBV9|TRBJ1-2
TGTGCCAGACACCGACCGGGGTTTCGATATGGCTACACCTTC
CARHRPGFRYGYTF
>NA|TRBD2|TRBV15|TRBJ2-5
TGTGCCACCAGCAGAGAGACTAGCGGGAGTGGGCAAGAGACCCAGTACTTC
CATSRETSGSGQETQYF
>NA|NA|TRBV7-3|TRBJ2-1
TGTGCCAGCAGCTTAACGAATTCCAGGGCGGTTTACAATGAGCAGTTCTTC
CASSLTNSRAVYNEQFF
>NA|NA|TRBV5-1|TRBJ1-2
TGCGCCAGCAGCTTGCCGGGGATCGCCTATGGCTACACCTTC
CASSLPGIAYGYTF
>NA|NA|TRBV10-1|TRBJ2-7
TGCGCCAGCAGCGTCCTCAGAGGAACCTACGAGCAGTACTTC
CASSVLRGTYEQYF